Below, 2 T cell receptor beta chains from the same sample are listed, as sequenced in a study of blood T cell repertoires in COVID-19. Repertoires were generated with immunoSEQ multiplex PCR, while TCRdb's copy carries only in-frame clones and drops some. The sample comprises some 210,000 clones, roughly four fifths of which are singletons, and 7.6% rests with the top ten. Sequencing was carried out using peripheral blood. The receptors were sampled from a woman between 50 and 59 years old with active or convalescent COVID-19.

The CDR3 DNA reads as TGCGCCAGCAGTCAATCCGGGAAAGGAATTAACTATGGCTACACCTTC. It yields the protein CASSQSGKGINYGYTF. The chain recombines TRBV23-1 with TRBJ1-2, with D unresolved. TRBV23-1 is recorded as an ORF, its role being uncertain. This CDR3 has 16 amino acids. The V gene lost 0 bases and the J gene lost 1 base, with 12 bases spanning the gap.

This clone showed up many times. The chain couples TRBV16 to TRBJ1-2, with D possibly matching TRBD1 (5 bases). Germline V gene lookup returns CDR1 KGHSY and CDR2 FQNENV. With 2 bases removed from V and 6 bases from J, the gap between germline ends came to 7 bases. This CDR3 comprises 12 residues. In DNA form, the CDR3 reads TGTGCCAGCAGCCAAGGGGGGAATGGCTACACCTTC. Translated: CASSQGGNGYTF.